Listed here are 14 T cell receptor beta chains from one sample, sequenced in a study of identical twins. TCRdb passed the 5' RACE reads through MiXCR, listing each CDR3 protein once. The table includes hundreds of thousands of distinct CDR3 sequences, less than 25% detected once. The same data also went into a second study, on T cells expressing NK-cell markers.

Sequencing was carried out using CD4+ T cells sorted from blood. The origin of the receptors is a woman aged 18-29 years in good health.

V gene TRBV5-1 combines with J gene TRBJ2-1, with D unresolved. CDR3 length: 13 amino acids. V was cut by 0 bases and J by 6 bases, with 7 bases left in between. The germline CDR1 and CDR2 sequences are SGHRS and YFSETQ. The CDR3 loop reads CASSLEPPNEQFF. CDR3 nucleotide sequence: TGCGCCAGCAGCTTGGAACCCCCCAATGAGCAGTTCTTC.

V is TRBV20-1 and J is TRBJ2-5, with 8 bases identical to TRBD2. The junction had 9 bases not matched to a gene; V was cut back by 5 bases and J by 4 bases. This CDR3 region has 14 residues. Germline CDR1 DFQATT, CDR2 SNEGSKA (reference sequence). The CDR3 DNA reads as TGCAGTGCTCCTGGCGGGGGGCGGGTAGAGACCCAGTACTTC. It encodes CSAPGGGRVETQYF.

This clonotype has a handful of counts. V is TRBV7-2 and J is TRBJ2-5, with TRBD1 identical over 7 bases. In germline, CDR1 is SGHTA, CDR2 FQGNSA. CDR3 length equals 17 residues. Trimming took 4 bases from V and 5 from J; bases not matched to a gene: 16. The CDR3 DNA reads TGTGCCAGCAGCTCGAATCGTCTACAGGGGAAGAGGGAGACCCAGTACTTC. It translates to CASSSNRLQGKRETQYF.

This clonotype came up many times. V gene TRBV25-1 combines with J gene TRBJ1-1; D call uncertain. Germline V gives CDR1 MGHDK, CDR2 SYGVNS. V was pared by 6 bases and J by 1 base, with 9 bases between. There are 13 residues in the CDR3. The CDR3 DNA sequence: TGTGCCAGCAGCCCGGGGTGGAACACTGAAGCTTTCTTT. It translates to CASSPGWNTEAFF.

This chain connects TRBV28 to TRBJ2-1; the D call may be TRBD1 or TRBD2 (6 bases each). V was cut by 6 bases and J by 10 bases, with 22 bases left in between. The CDR3 contains 15 residues. The germline CDR1 and CDR2 sequences are MDHEN and SYDVKM. The CDR3 here is CASSRGPVQLSEQFF. For the CDR3, the DNA is TGTGCCAGCAGCCGGGGGCCCGTCCAGTTATCCGAGCAGTTCTTC.

This chain joins TRBV7-2 and TRBJ2-7, with 8 nucleotides matching TRBD1. V shed 2 bases and J 5 bases; nucleotides not matched to a gene: 8. The CDR3 contains 15 residues. CDR1 is SGHTA and CDR2 is FQGNSA in the germline V gene. In nucleotides, the CDR3 is TGTGCCAGCAGCTTATTGGGGACAGGTCTTCACGAGCAGTACTTC. Translating it yields CASSLLGTGLHEQYF.

In this sample, this clonotype turned up once. The CDR3 reads CASNRDSSWTQYF. CDR3 nucleotides: TGTGCCAGCAATCGCGACAGTTCTTGGACCCAGTACTTC. This chain connects TRBV2 to TRBJ2-5; D perhaps matches TRBD1 (5 bases). Deletions cut 7 bases from V and 7 bases from J, with 16 bases between. The CDR3 is 13 amino acids. Germline-derived CDR1 and CDR2 are SNHLY and FYNNEI.

The chain uses TRBV15 and TRBJ1-3; D might be TRBD1 (5 bases). The CDR3 consists of 16 residues. The V gene's germline CDR1 is LNHNV and CDR2 YYDKDF (reference sequence). Trimming shortened V by 3 bases and J by 0 bases, and 12 bases separated the two germline ends. As DNA, the CDR3 is TGTGCCACCAGCAGTGGGGACGGTCGCTCTGGAAACACCATATATTTT. It codes for CATSSGDGRSGNTIYF.

This clonotype was counted only a few times. This chain links TRBV6-2 or TRBV6-3 with TRBJ2-1, with 10 bases fitting TRBD2. The CDR3 is 15 residues long. CDR1 is MNHEY and CDR2 is SVGEGT in the germline V gene. V lost 6 bases to trimming and J lost 8 bases; unmatched junction nucleotides: 10. The CDR3 DNA reads as TGTGCCAGCAGGACCGGGGCTAGCGGGAGCGATGAGCAGTTCTTC. Amino acid sequence: CASRTGASGSDEQFF.

This clonotype has more than one count but fewer than ten. The J gene is TRBJ2-1, the V gene TRBV9; 9 bases agree with TRBD2. V gave up 3 bases and J gave up 11 bases; unmatched junction bases: 15. Germline CDR1 SGDLS, CDR2 YYNGEE. This CDR3 contains 16 residues. The CDR3 region has the DNA TGTGCCAGCAGCGAGGGGGGGACTAGCCCTGTCAAGAAGCAGTTCTTC. Protein: CASSEGGTSPVKKQFF. Looking up the rest from reference TRBV9 and TRBJ2-1 gives the full variable domain: DSGVTQTPKHLITATGQRVTLRCSPRSGDLSVYWYQQSLDQGLQFLIQYYNGEERAKGNILERFSAQQFPDLHSELNLSSLELGDSALYFCASSEGGTSPVKKQFFGPGTRLTVL.

This clonotype has just a few counts. This chain joins TRBV9 and TRBJ2-2, with D maybe TRBD1 (6 bases). Germline CDR1 SGDLS, CDR2 YYNGEE. Trimming removed 0 bases from V and 6 bases from J, with 15 bases in between. The CDR3 spans 16 residues. For the CDR3, the DNA is TGTGCCAGCAGCGTAGAGGGTCACAGGGCTGCCGGGGAGCTGTTTTTT. This sequence encodes CASSVEGHRAAGELFF.

V gene TRBV2 combines with J gene TRBJ2-3, with D possibly matching TRBD2 (7 bases). Germline V CDR1 and CDR2: SNHLY, FYNNEI. The CDR3 runs to 15 residues. The ends were cut back, 3 bases at V and 4 bases at J, with 14 bases in the middle. Here the CDR3 reads CASSEEGGPADTQYF. For the CDR3, the DNA is TGTGCCAGCAGTGAGGAGGGGGGGCCGGCAGATACGCAGTATTTT.

The genes are TRBV12-3 or TRBV12-4 and TRBJ2-1, with 15 bases lining up with TRBD2. V lost 11 bases, J lost 4 bases, and 15 bases stayed unmatched. The CDR3 sequence is 18 residues long. The CDR3 spells CAFSLTRTSGGGYNEQFF. CDR3 nucleotide sequence: TGTGCCTTCAGTTTAACCCGGACTAGCGGGGGGGGATACAATGAGCAGTTCTTC.

This chain joins TRBV5-1 and TRBJ2-7; D may be TRBD1 or TRBD2 (5 bases each). This CDR3 has 16 residues. V lost 4 bases, J lost 3 bases, and 20 bases lay in between. In germline, CDR1 is SGHRS, CDR2 YFSETQ. CDR3 loop: CASSHGTSWGYYEQYF. The CDR3 DNA follows: TGCGCCAGCAGCCATGGGACCTCCTGGGGCTACTACGAGCAGTACTTC.